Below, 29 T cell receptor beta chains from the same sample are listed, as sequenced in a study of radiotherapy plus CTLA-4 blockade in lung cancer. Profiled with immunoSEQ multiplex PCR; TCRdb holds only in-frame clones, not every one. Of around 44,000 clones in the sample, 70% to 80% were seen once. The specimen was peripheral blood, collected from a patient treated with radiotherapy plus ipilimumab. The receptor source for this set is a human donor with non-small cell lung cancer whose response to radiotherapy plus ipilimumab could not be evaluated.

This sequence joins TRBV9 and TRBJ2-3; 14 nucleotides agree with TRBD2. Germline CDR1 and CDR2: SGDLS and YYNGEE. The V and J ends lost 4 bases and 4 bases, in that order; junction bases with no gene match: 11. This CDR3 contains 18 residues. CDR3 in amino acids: CASSPTPGTSGGSDTQYF. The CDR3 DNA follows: TGTGCCAGCAGCCCAACCCCCGGGACTAGCGGGGGCTCAGATACGCAGTATTTT.

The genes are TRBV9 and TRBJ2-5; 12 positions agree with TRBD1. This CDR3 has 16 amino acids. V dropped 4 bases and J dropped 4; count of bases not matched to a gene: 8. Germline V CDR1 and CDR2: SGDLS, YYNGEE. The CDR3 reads CASSYTGTGGGETQYF. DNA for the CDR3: TGTGCCAGCAGCTATACCGGGACAGGGGGCGGAGAGACCCAGTACTTC.

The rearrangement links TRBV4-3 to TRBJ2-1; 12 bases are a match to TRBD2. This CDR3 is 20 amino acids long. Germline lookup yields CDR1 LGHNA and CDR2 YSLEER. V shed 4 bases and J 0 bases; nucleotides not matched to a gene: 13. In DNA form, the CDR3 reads TGCGCCAGCAGCCGATCAACTACTAGCGGGGGGAGGAGCTCCTACAATGAGCAGTTCTTC. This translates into CASSRSTTSGGRSSYNEQFF.

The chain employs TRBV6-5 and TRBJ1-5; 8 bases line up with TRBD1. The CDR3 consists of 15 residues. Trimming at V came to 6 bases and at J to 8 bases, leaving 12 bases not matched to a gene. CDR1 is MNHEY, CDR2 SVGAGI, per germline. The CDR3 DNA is TGTGCCAGCAGGCGGGACAGGAATTACATGGAGCCCCAGCATTTT. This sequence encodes CASRRDRNYMEPQHF.

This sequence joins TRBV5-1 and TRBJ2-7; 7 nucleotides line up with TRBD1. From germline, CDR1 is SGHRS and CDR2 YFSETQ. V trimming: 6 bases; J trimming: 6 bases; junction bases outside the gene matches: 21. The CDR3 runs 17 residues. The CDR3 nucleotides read TGCGCCAGCATTAGGAGGAACAAAGGGACAGCTCCTGGCGAGCAGTACTTC. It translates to CASIRRNKGTAPGEQYF.

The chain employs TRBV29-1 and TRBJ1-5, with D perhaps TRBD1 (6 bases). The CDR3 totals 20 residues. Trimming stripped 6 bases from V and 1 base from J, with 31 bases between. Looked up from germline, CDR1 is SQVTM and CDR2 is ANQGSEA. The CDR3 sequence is CSVHRTPGGGGVLSNQPQHF. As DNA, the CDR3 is TGCAGCGTGCACCGGACTCCGGGGGGCGGGGGGGTTTTGAGCAATCAGCCCCAGCATTTT.

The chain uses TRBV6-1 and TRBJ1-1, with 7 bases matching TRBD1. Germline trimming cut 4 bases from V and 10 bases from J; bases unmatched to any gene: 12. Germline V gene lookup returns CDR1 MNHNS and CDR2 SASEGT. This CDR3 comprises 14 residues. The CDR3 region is CASSGGGQTLAAFF. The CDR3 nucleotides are TGTGCCAGCAGTGGAGGGGGACAGACGTTGGCAGCTTTCTTT.

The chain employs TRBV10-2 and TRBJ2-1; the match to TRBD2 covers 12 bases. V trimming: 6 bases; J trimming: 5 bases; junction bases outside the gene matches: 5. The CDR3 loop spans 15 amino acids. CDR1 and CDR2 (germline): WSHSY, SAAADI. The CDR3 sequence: CASRRTSGANNEQFF. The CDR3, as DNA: TGCGCCAGCAGAAGGACTAGCGGGGCGAACAATGAGCAGTTCTTC.

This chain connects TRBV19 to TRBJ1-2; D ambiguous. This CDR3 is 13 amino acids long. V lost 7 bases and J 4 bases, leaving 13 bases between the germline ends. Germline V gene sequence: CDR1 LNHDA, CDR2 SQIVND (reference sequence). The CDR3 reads CASKTIRGYGYTF. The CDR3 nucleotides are TGTGCCAGTAAGACCATACGGGGCTATGGCTACACCTTC.

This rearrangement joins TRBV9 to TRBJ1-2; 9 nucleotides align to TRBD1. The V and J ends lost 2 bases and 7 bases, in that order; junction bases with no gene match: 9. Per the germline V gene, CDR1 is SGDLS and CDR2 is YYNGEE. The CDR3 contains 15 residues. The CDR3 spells CASSVMGQGAGGYTF. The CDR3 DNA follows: TGTGCCAGCAGCGTGATGGGACAGGGCGCTGGTGGCTACACCTTC.

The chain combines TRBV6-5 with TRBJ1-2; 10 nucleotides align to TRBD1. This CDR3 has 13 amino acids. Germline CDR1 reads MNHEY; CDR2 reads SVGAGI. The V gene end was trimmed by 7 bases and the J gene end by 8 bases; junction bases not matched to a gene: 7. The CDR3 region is CASNSGTGEGYTF. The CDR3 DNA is TGTGCCAGCAATTCCGGGACAGGGGAAGGCTACACCTTC.

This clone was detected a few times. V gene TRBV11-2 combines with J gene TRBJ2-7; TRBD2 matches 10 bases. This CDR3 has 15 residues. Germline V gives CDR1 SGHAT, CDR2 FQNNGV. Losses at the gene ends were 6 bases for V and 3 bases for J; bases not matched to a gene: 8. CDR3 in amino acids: CASSYQAGGLYEQYF. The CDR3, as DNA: TGTGCCAGCAGTTATCAAGCGGGAGGGCTCTACGAGCAGTACTTC. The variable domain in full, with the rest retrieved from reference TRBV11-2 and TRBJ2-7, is EAGVAQSPRYKIIEKRQSVAFWCNPISGHATLYWYQQILGQGPKLLIQFQNNGVVDDSQLPKDRFSAERLKGVDSTLKIQPAKLEDSAVYLCASSYQAGGLYEQYFGPGTRLTVT.

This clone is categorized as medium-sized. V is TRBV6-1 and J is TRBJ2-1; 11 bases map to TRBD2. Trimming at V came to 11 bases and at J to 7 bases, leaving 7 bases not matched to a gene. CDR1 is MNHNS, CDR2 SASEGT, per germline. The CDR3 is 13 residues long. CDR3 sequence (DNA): TGTGCCTGTAAGGGGACTAGCGGTAATGAGCAGTTCTTC. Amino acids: CACKGTSGNEQFF.

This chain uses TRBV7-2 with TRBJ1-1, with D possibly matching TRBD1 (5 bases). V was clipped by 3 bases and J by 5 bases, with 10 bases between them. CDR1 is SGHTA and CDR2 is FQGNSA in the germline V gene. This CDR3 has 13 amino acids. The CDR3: CASSFGGGTEAFF. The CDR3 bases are TGTGCCAGCAGCTTTGGGGGGGGTACTGAAGCTTTCTTT.

DNA for the CDR3: TGTGCCAGCAGTTGGGACGGCGGGAGGGTTTATGGCTACACCTTC. Translating it yields CASSWDGGRVYGYTF. The V gene is TRBV28, the J gene TRBJ1-2; the D gene is possibly TRBD1 (5 bases). CDR1 is MDHEN, CDR2 SYDVKM, per germline. Trimming shortened V by 4 bases and J by 5 bases, and 17 bases separated the two germline ends. This CDR3 contains 15 residues.

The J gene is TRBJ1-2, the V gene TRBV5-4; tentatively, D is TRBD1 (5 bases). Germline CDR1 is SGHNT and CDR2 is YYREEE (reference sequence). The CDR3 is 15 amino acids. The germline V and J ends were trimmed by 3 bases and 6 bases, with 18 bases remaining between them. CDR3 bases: TGTGCCAGCAGCTGGGGGGGGGTGCGGAAGAATGGCTACACCTTC. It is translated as CASSWGGVRKNGYTF.

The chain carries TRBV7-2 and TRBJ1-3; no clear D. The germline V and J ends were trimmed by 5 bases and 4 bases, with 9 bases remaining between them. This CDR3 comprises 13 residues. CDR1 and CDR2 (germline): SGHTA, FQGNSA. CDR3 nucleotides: TGTGCCAGCAGCGAGGCAGAGGGAAACACCATATATTTT. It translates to CASSEAEGNTIYF.

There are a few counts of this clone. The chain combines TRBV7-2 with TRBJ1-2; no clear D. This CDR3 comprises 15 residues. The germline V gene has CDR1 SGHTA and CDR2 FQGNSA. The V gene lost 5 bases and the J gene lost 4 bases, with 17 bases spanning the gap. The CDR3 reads CASSPRALGSYGYTF. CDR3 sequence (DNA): TGTGCCAGCAGCCCGAGGGCCCTCGGGAGCTATGGCTACACCTTC.

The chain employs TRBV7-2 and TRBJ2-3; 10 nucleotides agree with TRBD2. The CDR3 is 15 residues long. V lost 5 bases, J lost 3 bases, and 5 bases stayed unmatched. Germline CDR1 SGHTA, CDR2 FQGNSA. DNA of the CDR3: TGTGCCAGCAGCCAAACGGGACTAGCGACAGATACGCAGTATTTT. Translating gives CASSQTGLATDTQYF.

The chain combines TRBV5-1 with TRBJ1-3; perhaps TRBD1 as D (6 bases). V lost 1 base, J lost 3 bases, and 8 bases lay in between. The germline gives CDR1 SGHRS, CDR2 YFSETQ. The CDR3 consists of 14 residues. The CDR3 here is CASSLTGFGNTIYF. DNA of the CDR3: TGCGCCAGCAGCTTGACAGGGTTTGGAAACACCATATATTTT.

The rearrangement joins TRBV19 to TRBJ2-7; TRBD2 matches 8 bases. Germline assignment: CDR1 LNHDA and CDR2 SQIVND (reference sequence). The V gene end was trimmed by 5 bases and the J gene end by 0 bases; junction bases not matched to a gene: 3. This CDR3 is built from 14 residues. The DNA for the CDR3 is TGTGCCAGTAGTTTCGGGGGGGCCTCCTACGAGCAGTACTTC. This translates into CASSFGGASYEQYF.

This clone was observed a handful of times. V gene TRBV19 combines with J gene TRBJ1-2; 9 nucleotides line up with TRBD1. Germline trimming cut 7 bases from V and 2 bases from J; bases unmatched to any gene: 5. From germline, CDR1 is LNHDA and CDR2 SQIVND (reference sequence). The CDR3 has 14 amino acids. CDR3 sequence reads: CASKLGQGNYGYTF. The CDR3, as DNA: TGTGCCAGTAAATTGGGACAGGGAAACTATGGCTACACCTTC.

CDR3 region: CASSQTSGRRHEQYF. DNA of the CDR3: TGTGCCAGCAGCCAAACTAGTGGTCGGCGGCACGAGCAGTACTTC. V gene TRBV5-4 combines with J gene TRBJ2-7, with D maybe TRBD2 (5 bases). Germline CDR1 is SGHNT and CDR2 is YYREEE (reference sequence). The CDR3 is 15 residues long. V lost 4 bases and J 5 bases, leaving 19 bases between the germline ends.

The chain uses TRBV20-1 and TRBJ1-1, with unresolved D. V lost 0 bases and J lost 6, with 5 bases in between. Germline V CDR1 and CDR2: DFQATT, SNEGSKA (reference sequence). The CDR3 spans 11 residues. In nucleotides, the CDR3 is TGCAGTGCTAGAGACCCGTCTGAAGCTTTCTTT. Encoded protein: CSARDPSEAFF.

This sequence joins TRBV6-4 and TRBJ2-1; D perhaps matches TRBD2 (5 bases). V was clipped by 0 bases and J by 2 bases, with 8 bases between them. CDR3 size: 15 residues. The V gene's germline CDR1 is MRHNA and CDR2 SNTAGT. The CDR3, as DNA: TGTGCCAGCAGTGACTCGTTAGCGCCCTACAATGAGCAGTTCTTC. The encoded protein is CASSDSLAPYNEQFF.

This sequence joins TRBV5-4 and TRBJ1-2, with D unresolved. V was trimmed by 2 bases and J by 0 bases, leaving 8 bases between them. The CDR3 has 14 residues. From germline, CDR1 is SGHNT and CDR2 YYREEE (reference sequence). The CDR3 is CASSFTGSNYGYTF. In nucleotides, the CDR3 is TGTGCCAGCAGCTTCACGGGGTCTAACTATGGCTACACCTTC.

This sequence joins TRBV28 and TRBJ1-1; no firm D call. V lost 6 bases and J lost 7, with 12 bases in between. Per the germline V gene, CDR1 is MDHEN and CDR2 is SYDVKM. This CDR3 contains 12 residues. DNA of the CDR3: TGTGCCAGCAGCCTGACGGGATTTGAAGCTTTCTTT. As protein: CASSLTGFEAFF.

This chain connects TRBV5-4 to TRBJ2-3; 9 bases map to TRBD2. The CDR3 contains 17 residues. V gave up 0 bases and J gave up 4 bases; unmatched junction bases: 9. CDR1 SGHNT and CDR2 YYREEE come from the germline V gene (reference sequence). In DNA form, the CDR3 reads TGTGCCAGCAGCTTGGAAGGGGCGGGAGGGCCCTCAGATACGCAGTATTTT. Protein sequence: CASSLEGAGGPSDTQYF.

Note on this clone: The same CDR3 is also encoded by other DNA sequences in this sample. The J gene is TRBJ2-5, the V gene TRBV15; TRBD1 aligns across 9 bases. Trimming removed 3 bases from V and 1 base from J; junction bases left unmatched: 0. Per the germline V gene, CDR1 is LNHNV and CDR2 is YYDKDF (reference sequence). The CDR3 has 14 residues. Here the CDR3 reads CATSRDRGQETQYF. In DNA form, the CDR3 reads TGTGCCACCAGCAGGGACAGGGGCCAAGAGACCCAGTACTTC.